This T cell receptor (beta chain) was observed in a study of T cell repertoires in cytomegalovirus infection. Whole-study findings and limits: HLA-C-restricted, CMV-specific TCR beta clonotypes were dominant ex vivo.

A single record per CDR3 protein comes from TCRdb applying MiXCR to the reads. The sample lists roughly 350,000 distinct CDR3 sequences, approximately 30% seen once, with roughly 14% in the top ten. This clonotype was observed a single time. Its antigen is as yet unknown. The germline V gene has CDR1 MGHDK and CDR2 SYGVNS. This CDR3 is built from 11 residues. Trimming took 4 bases from V and 6 from J, leaving 7 bases between them. V gene TRBV25-1 combines with J gene TRBJ2-7, with no clear D. This receptor was identified in a human donor in good health (CMV status not recorded). Some clones in this sample may be carry-over from other donors' samples. The sequences come from cultured PBMCs, collected from culture after CMV antigen stimulation. For the CDR3, the DNA is TGTGCCAGCAGTGGCATGGGCGAGCAGTACTTC. Amino acids: CASSGMGEQYF.